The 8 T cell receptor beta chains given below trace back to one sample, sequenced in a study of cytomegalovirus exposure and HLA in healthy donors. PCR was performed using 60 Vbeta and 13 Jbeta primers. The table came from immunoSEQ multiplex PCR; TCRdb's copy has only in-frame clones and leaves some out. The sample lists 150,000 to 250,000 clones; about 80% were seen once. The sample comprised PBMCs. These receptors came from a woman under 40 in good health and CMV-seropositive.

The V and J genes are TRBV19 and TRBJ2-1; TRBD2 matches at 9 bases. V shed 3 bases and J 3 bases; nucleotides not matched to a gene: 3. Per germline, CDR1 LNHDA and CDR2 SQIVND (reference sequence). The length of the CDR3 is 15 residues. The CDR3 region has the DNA TGTGCCAGTAGTATTATAGCGGGAGTCTACAATGAGCAGTTCTTC. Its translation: CASSIIAGVYNEQFF.

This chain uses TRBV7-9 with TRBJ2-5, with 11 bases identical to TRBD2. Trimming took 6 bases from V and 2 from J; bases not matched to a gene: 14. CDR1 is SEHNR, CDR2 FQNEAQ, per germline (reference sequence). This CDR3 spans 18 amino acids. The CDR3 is CASRPSGRIGVDQETQYF. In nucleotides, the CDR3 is TGTGCCAGCAGACCTAGCGGGAGGATTGGGGTGGATCAAGAGACCCAGTACTTC.

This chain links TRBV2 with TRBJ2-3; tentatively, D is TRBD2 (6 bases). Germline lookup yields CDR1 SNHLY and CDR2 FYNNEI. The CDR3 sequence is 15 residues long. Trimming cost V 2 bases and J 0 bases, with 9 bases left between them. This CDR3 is CASSEFSGSTDTQYF. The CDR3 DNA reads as TGTGCCAGCAGTGAATTTAGCGGTAGCACAGATACGCAGTATTTT.

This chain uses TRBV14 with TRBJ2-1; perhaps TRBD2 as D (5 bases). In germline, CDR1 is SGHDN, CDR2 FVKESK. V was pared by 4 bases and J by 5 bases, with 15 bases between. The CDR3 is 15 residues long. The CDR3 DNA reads TGTGCCAGCAGCCCCGGGCTAGCTATAGACAATGAGCAGTTCTTC. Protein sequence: CASSPGLAIDNEQFF.

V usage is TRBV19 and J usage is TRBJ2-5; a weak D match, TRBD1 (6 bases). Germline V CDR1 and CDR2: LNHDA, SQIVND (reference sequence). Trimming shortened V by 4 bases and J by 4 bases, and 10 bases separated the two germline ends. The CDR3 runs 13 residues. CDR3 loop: CASSKGHPETQYF. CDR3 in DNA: TGTGCCAGTAGTAAGGGACACCCAGAGACCCAGTACTTC.

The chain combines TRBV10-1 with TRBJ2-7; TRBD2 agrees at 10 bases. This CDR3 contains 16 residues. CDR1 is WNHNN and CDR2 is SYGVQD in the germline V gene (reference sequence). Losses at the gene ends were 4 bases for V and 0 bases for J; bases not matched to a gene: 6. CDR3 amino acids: CASSAITSGDSYEQYF. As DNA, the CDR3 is TGCGCCAGCAGTGCTATAACTAGCGGGGACTCCTACGAGCAGTACTTC.

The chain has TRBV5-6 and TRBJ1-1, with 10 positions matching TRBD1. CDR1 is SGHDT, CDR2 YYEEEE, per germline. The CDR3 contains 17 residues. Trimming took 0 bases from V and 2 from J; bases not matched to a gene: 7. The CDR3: CASSLEGQGNYNTEAFF. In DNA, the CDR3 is TGTGCCAGCAGCTTGGAGGGACAGGGGAACTATAACACTGAAGCTTTCTTT.

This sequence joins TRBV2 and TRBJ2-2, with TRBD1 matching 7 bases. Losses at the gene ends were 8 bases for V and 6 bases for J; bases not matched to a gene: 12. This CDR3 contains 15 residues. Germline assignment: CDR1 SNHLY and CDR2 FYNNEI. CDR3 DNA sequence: TGTGCCAGCGGGCTTCAGACCGGGACAGCCGGGGAGCTGTTTTTT. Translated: CASGLQTGTAGELFF. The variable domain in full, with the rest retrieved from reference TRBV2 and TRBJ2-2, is EPEVTQTPSHQVTQMGQEVILRCVPISNHLYFYWYRQILGQKVEFLVSFYNNEISEKSEIFDDQFSVERPDGSNFTLKIRSTKLEDSAMYFCASGLQTGTAGELFFGEGSRLTVL.